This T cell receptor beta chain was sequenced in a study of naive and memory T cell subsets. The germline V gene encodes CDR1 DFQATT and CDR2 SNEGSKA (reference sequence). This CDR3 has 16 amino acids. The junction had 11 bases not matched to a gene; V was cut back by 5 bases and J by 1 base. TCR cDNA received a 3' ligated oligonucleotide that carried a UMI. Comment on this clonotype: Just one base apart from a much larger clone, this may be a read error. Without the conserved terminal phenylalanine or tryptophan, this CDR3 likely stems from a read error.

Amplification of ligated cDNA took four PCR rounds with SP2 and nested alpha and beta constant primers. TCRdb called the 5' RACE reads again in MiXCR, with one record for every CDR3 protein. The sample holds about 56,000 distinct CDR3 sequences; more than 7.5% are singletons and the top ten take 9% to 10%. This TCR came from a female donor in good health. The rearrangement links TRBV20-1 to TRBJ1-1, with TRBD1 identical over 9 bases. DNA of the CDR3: TGCAGTGCTCAAGACAGGGGGTCCCTAGGGAACACTGAAGCTTTCTCT. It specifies CSAQDRGSLGNTEAFS.